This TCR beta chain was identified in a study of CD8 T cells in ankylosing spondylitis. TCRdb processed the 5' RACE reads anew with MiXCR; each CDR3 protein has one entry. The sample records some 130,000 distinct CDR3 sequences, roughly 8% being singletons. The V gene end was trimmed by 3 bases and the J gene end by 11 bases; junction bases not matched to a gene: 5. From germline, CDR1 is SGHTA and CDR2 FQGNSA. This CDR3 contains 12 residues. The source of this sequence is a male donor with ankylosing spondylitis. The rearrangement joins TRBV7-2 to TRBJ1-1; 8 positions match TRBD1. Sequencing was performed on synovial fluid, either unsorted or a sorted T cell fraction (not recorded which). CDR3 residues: CASSLVQGDAFF. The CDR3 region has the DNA TGTGCCAGCAGCTTGGTACAGGGGGACGCTTTCTTT.